These 32 T cell receptor beta chains came from one sample sequenced in a study of blood T cell repertoires in COVID-19. Assay: immunoSEQ multiplex PCR; the TCRdb copy retains only in-frame clones and omits some. Here the sample spans about 70,000 clones, roughly nine tenths being singletons. The material sequenced was peripheral blood. All receptors derive from a woman in her fifties or sixties with acute or convalescent COVID-19.

The CDR3 DNA is TGCAGCGTTGACGGCGGGGGGACCGGGGAGCTGTTTTTT. Its protein product is CSVDGGGTGELFF. The genes are TRBV29-1 and TRBJ2-2, with 8 positions matching TRBD2. Trimming at V came to 3 bases and at J to 5 bases, leaving 2 bases not matched to a gene. The length of the CDR3 is 13 residues. In germline, CDR1 is SQVTM, CDR2 ANQGSEA.

The chain couples TRBV6-1 to TRBJ2-7, with TRBD2 as a possible D gene (6 bases). Germline V lookup: CDR1 MNHNS, CDR2 SASEGT. Trimming took off 4 bases at V and 4 bases at J, with 8 bases between the two ends. The CDR3 runs 12 residues. The CDR3, as DNA: TGTGCCAGCAGTGGGGGGGTATACGAGCAGTACTTC. Its protein is CASSGGVYEQYF.

The chain combines TRBV2 with TRBJ2-3; the match to TRBD2 covers 7 bases. J lost 3 bases, V lost 10 bases, and 4 bases had no gene match. Germline V CDR1 and CDR2: SNHLY, FYNNEI. The CDR3 length is 12 residues. The CDR3 DNA reads TGTGCCACCGGACTAGTGACAGATACGCAGTATTTT. Translated: CATGLVTDTQYF.

The table lists this clone with many counts. The chain links TRBV2 to TRBJ1-6; 10 nucleotides match TRBD1. Germline CDR1 reads SNHLY; CDR2 reads FYNNEI. Unmatched junction bases numbered 7, after V lost 7 bases and J lost 7 bases. The CDR3 consists of 15 residues. In nucleotides, the CDR3 is TGTGCCAGCACCGTCGGGACAGGGGAAAATTCACCCCTCCACTTT. It encodes CASTVGTGENSPLHF.

This sequence joins TRBV12-3 or TRBV12-4 and TRBJ1-1, with D possibly TRBD1 on 6 matching bases. This CDR3 region has 13 residues. Trimming stripped 3 bases from V and 4 bases from J, with 9 bases between. DNA of the CDR3: TGTGCCAGCAGTTTCGGACAGCGCACTGAAGCTTTCTTT. This translates into CASSFGQRTEAFF.

V gene TRBV11-3 combines with J gene TRBJ2-1, with 7 nucleotides matching TRBD2. Germline lookup yields CDR1 SGHNT and CDR2 YENEEA. CDR3 size: 14 residues. The V segment lost 6 bases and the J segment 5 bases; nucleotides outside the gene matches: 7. CDR3 in amino acids: CASSGREGHNEQFF. Here the CDR3 DNA reads TGTGCCAGCAGTGGTAGGGAGGGCCACAATGAGCAGTTCTTC.

This clone was seen just once. V is TRBV19 and J is TRBJ1-6; 7 bases agree with TRBD1. With V trimmed by 1 base and J by 6 bases, 6 bases remained unmatched. There are 16 residues in the CDR3. Germline V gene data show CDR1 as LNHDA and CDR2 as SQIVND (reference sequence). In nucleotides, the CDR3 is TGTGCCAGTAGTATAGCGGGAGACAGGGTTAATTCACCCCTCCACTTT. Its translation is CASSIAGDRVNSPLHF.

The chain employs TRBV19 and TRBJ2-2, with 11 bases that match TRBD2. This CDR3 has 17 residues. Germline loops: CDR1 LNHDA, CDR2 SQIVND (reference sequence). V lost 4 bases to trimming and J lost 2 bases; unmatched junction nucleotides: 6. This CDR3 is CASSKPLAGANTGELFF. The CDR3 DNA sequence: TGTGCCAGTAGTAAGCCACTAGCGGGGGCTAACACCGGGGAGCTGTTTTTT.

The chain links TRBV7-9 to TRBJ2-5, with TRBD1 identical over 10 bases. V shed 5 bases and J 6 bases; nucleotides not matched to a gene: 9. The V gene's germline CDR1 is SEHNR and CDR2 FQNEAQ (reference sequence). This CDR3 contains 15 residues. CDR3 sequence reads: CASSTPGTGVQTQYF. DNA of the CDR3: TGTGCCAGCAGCACCCCCGGGACAGGGGTGCAGACCCAGTACTTC.

The chain uses TRBV5-1 and TRBJ2-7; 7 positions agree with TRBD2. This CDR3 is built from 20 residues. In germline, CDR1 is SGHRS, CDR2 YFSETQ. The J segment lost 5 bases and the V segment lost 0 bases, leaving 23 bases of the junction unmatched. DNA for the CDR3: TGCGCCAGCAGCTTGGGGAGGACGGGCCCCACAACGGGGGGTCGGGACGAGCAGTACTTC. It is translated as CASSLGRTGPTTGGRDEQYF.

This chain uses TRBV7-2 with TRBJ2-7, with D perhaps matching TRBD2 (6 bases). This CDR3 comprises 16 residues. Trimming pared 5 bases from V and 1 base from J, leaving 18 bases between. Germline V lookup: CDR1 SGHTA, CDR2 FQGNSA. The CDR3 spells CASSEPGGGASYEQYF. For the CDR3, the DNA is TGTGCCAGCAGCGAACCCGGGGGAGGTGCTTCCTACGAGCAGTACTTC.

The V and J genes are TRBV3-1 (or the pseudogene TRBV3-2) and TRBJ1-3; D gene unclear. The CDR3 is 15 amino acids. V was clipped by 0 bases and J by 0 bases, with 6 bases between them. Germline-derived CDR1 and CDR2 are LGHDT and YNNKEL (reference sequence). Here the CDR3 DNA reads TGTGCCAGCAGCCAAGATCTCAGCTCTGGAAACACCATATATTTT. Translating it yields CASSQDLSSGNTIYF.

The V call is TRBV9, the J call TRBJ1-2; TRBD1 might be the D (5 bases). V lost 5 bases and J lost 4, with 9 bases in between. The CDR3 has 12 residues. The germline CDR1 and CDR2 sequences are SGDLS and YYNGEE. CDR3 region: CASRTDPYGYTF. The CDR3 DNA is TGTGCCAGCAGGACAGATCCCTATGGCTACACCTTC.

J is TRBJ1-4 and V is TRBV14; the D gene is possibly TRBD1 (5 bases). Trimming shortened V by 6 bases and J by 7 bases, and 15 bases separated the two germline ends. CDR1 and CDR2 from the germline V gene are SGHDN and FVKESK. This CDR3 contains 14 residues. CDR3 sequence (DNA): TGTGCCAGCAGAGGATCCGGGGGTGCTGAAAAACTGTTTTTT. Its protein is CASRGSGGAEKLFF.

The chain is built from TRBV9 and TRBJ2-5; 9 positions agree with TRBD2. V shed 4 bases, J shed 5 bases, and the junction held 12 bases outside the gene matches. This CDR3 contains 16 residues. Germline V gene lookup returns CDR1 SGDLS and CDR2 YYNGEE. The CDR3 spells CASSLGVAGDGETQYF. The CDR3 DNA reads as TGTGCCAGCAGCCTAGGGGTAGCGGGGGACGGGGAGACCCAGTACTTC. The entire variable domain, with the rest obtained from reference TRBV9 and TRBJ2-5, is as follows: DSGVTQTPKHLITATGQRVTLRCSPRSGDLSVYWYQQSLDQGLQFLIQYYNGEERAKGNILERFSAQQFPDLHSELNLSSLELGDSALYFCASSLGVAGDGETQYFGPGTRLLVL.

The V gene is TRBV7-9, the J gene TRBJ2-7; TRBD1 matches at 7 bases. CDR1 and CDR2 (germline): SEHNR, FQNEAQ (reference sequence). V shed 2 bases and J 5 bases; nucleotides not matched to a gene: 0. The CDR3 extends over 12 amino acids. CDR3 in amino acids: CASSLQGDEQYF. In nucleotides, the CDR3 is TGTGCCAGCAGCTTACAGGGGGACGAGCAGTACTTC.

The chain carries TRBV19 and TRBJ2-2; a weak D match, TRBD1 (5 bases). The CDR3 spans 14 residues. V was trimmed by 3 bases and J by 6 bases, leaving 11 bases between them. Germline V gene lookup returns CDR1 LNHDA and CDR2 SQIVND (reference sequence). CDR3 sequence reads: CASSISQGAGELFF. The DNA of the CDR3 is TGTGCCAGTAGTATCAGCCAGGGCGCCGGGGAGCTGTTTTTT.

The V call is TRBV18, the J call TRBJ1-3; TRBD1 aligns across 7 bases. V lost 0 bases, J lost 4 bases, and 3 bases stayed unmatched. CDR1 is KGHSH, CDR2 LQKENI, per germline. The CDR3 totals 15 residues. Here the CDR3 reads CASSPPTGDGNTIYF. As DNA, the CDR3 is TGTGCCAGCTCACCACCCACAGGGGACGGAAACACCATATATTTT.

J is TRBJ2-5 and V is TRBV5-5, with 12 bases matching TRBD2. The ends lost 7 bases at V and 4 bases at J; junction bases unmatched: 8. CDR1 is SGHKS and CDR2 is YYEKEE in the germline V gene (reference sequence). CDR3 length: 15 amino acids. CDR3: CASGDRLAGVETQYF. CDR3 bases: TGTGCCAGCGGTGACAGACTAGCGGGGGTAGAGACCCAGTACTTC.

CDR3 DNA: TGTGCCAGCAGCCAAGCTTGGACTAGCGGGGGGGAAGAGACCCAGTACTTC. The encoded protein is CASSQAWTSGGEETQYF. The chain links TRBV4-2 to TRBJ2-5; 15 bases are shared with TRBD2. Unmatched junction bases numbered 3, after V lost 1 base and J lost 3 bases. The germline CDR1 and CDR2 sequences are LGHNA and YNFKEQ. This CDR3 is built from 17 residues.

The chain links TRBV5-1 to TRBJ1-1, with D perhaps matching TRBD1 (6 bases). With 5 bases removed from V and 0 bases from J, the gap between germline ends came to 20 bases. The CDR3 has 17 amino acids. Per germline, CDR1 SGHRS and CDR2 YFSETQ. Here the CDR3 reads CASRYSPWTDMNTEAFF. The CDR3 region has the DNA TGCGCCAGCAGATACTCTCCATGGACAGATATGAACACTGAAGCTTTCTTT.

The gene calls are TRBV5-1 and TRBJ2-3; D might be TRBD1 (7 bases). Germline V gene lookup returns CDR1 SGHRS and CDR2 YFSETQ. Trimming took off 4 bases at V and 4 bases at J, with 19 bases between the two ends. CDR3 length equals 16 residues. In DNA, the CDR3 is TGCGCCAGCAGCGCCCAGGGGGGCCAGTTTGCAGATACGCAGTATTTT. Amino acid sequence: CASSAQGGQFADTQYF.

The rearrangement uses TRBV28 and TRBJ1-2; 12 nucleotides line up with TRBD1. This CDR3 has 16 residues. J was trimmed by 8 bases and V by 3 bases; bases with no gene match: 10. Germline-derived CDR1 and CDR2 are MDHEN and SYDVKM. CDR3 sequence (DNA): TGTGCCAGCAGTTTCAAGAAGGGACAGGGGGCGCGAGGCTACACCTTC. It yields the protein CASSFKKGQGARGYTF.

The J gene is TRBJ1-1, the V gene TRBV18; 12 nucleotides align to TRBD1. The CDR3 consists of 17 residues. The J segment lost 4 bases and the V segment lost 0 bases, leaving 6 bases of the junction unmatched. The germline CDR1 and CDR2 sequences are KGHSH and LQKENI. The chain's CDR3 is CASSPPSGQGAGTEAFF. CDR3 in DNA: TGTGCCAGCTCACCACCGTCGGGACAGGGGGCTGGCACTGAAGCTTTCTTT.

This clone has just a few counts. The chain has TRBV5-4 and TRBJ2-2, with no clear D. CDR3 length: 15 amino acids. The V gene lost 0 bases and the J gene lost 1 base, with 7 bases spanning the gap. In germline, CDR1 is SGHNT, CDR2 YYREEE (reference sequence). The CDR3 reads CASSLASRNTGELFF. CDR3 nucleotide sequence: TGTGCCAGCAGCTTGGCTTCTAGGAACACCGGGGAGCTGTTTTTT.

The chain is built from TRBV2 and TRBJ1-1; D gene unclear. The ends were cut back, 3 bases at V and 1 base at J, with 12 bases in the middle. The V gene's germline CDR1 is SNHLY and CDR2 FYNNEI. This CDR3 has 15 residues. CDR3 protein: CASSETTAKNTEAFF. CDR3 DNA sequence: TGTGCCAGCAGTGAGACAACGGCTAAGAACACTGAAGCTTTCTTT.

The chain recombines TRBV5-6 with TRBJ2-2; no definite D call. V was cut by 2 bases and J by 6 bases, with 20 bases left in between. The CDR3 covers 17 residues. The germline V gene has CDR1 SGHDT and CDR2 YYEEEE. The CDR3 loop is CASSFVSGLGFPGELFF. CDR3 coding DNA: TGTGCCAGCAGCTTTGTTTCCGGGTTAGGTTTTCCCGGGGAGCTGTTTTTT.

The chain couples TRBV7-3 to TRBJ2-1; the match to TRBD2 covers 10 bases. This CDR3 is built from 17 residues. V lost 5 bases and J lost 10; bases outside the gene matches: 17. Per germline, CDR1 SGHTA and CDR2 FQGTGA. In nucleotides, the CDR3 is TGTGCCAGCAGCCGCGCCCCCACGACTAGCGGGCCAACGGAGCAGTTCTTC. It specifies CASSRAPTTSGPTEQFF.

The chain has TRBV19 and TRBJ1-6; D is unclear. V was trimmed by 1 base and J by 9 bases, leaving 13 bases between them. This CDR3 region has 15 residues. Looked up from germline, CDR1 is LNHDA and CDR2 is SQIVND (reference sequence). The CDR3 coding sequence is TGTGCCAGTAGTATAGCCCCCCAGCGGCGTTCACCCCTCCACTTT. Translating it yields CASSIAPQRRSPLHF.

The chain has TRBV7-2 and TRBJ2-1; 12 nucleotides line up with TRBD2. Looked up from germline, CDR1 is SGHTA and CDR2 is FQGNSA. This CDR3 comprises 15 residues. The J segment lost 5 bases and the V segment lost 5 bases, leaving 4 bases of the junction unmatched. CDR3 in DNA: TGTGCCAGCAGCCCTAGCGGGGGGGCGAACAATGAGCAGTTCTTC. Protein product: CASSPSGGANNEQFF.

V is TRBV6-5 and J is TRBJ1-2; D is perhaps TRBD1 (5 bases). The CDR3 loop spans 14 amino acids. Trimming removed 6 bases at V and 4 bases at J, with 15 bases between. The V gene's germline CDR1 is MNHEY and CDR2 SVGAGI. The CDR3 loop reads CASSPSRRGYGYTF. For the CDR3, the DNA is TGTGCCAGCAGCCCCTCACGGAGGGGCTATGGCTACACCTTC.

V gene TRBV7-8 combines with J gene TRBJ2-7; D possibly corresponds to TRBD1 (6 bases). The length of the CDR3 is 15 residues. The V gene's germline CDR1 is SGHVS and CDR2 FQNEAQ. V dropped 6 bases and J dropped 4 bases, with 19 bases sitting between them. The DNA of the CDR3 is TGTGCCAGCAGATCGATAACAGGGTCCCTTTACGAGCAGTACTTC. This encodes CASRSITGSLYEQYF. The full variable domain, its missing parts supplied by reference TRBV7-8 and TRBJ2-7, is GAGVSQSPRYKVAKRGQDVALRCDPISGHVSLFWYQQALGQGPEFLTYFQNEAQLDKSGLPSDRFFAERPEGSVSTLKIQRTQQEDSAVYLCASRSITGSLYEQYFGPGTRLTVT.